Described below is a single T cell receptor (beta chain) sequence and its context. This sample was included in a study of blood T cell repertoires in COVID-19. Study background: Acute and convalescent COVID-19 specimens originated in the United States, Italy and Spain. The analysed material was cDNA or gDNA that came from T cells, B-cell-depleted T cells, or PBMCs.

Original processing methods: From reference gene primer amplification, estimates of nucleated cell counts were derived. The protocol was immunoSEQ multiplex PCR, while the TCRdb copy is restricted to in-frame clones and leaves out a portion. V and J calls plus clone size are reproduced from that table; the DNA served to infer D and trimming. The sample includes approximately 110,000 clones, roughly four fifths of them seen just once. The sequence derives from a man aged 70 or older with acute or convalescent COVID-19. What was sequenced was peripheral blood.

The CDR3 reads CASSPDTYQETQYF. Here the CDR3 DNA reads TGTGCCAGCAGCCCCGACACTTACCAAGAGACCCAGTACTTC. The V and J genes are TRBV7-8 and TRBJ2-5; no clear D gene. Germline V gives CDR1 SGHVS, CDR2 FQNEAQ. Trimming removed 5 bases from V and 0 bases from J, with 10 bases in between. The CDR3 consists of 14 residues.